Presented here are 4 T cell receptor beta chains from one specimen sequenced in a study of OX40 agonist ivuxolimab in advanced cancers. Some clones are missing from TCRdb's copy, which holds only in-frame ones; the method was immunoSEQ multiplex PCR. The sample comprises more than 20,000 clones, approximately 73% of which are singletons, and 15% to 20% rests with the top ten. The specimen comprised CD4+ or CD8+ T cells sorted from blood, sampled in a trial of the OX40 agonist ivuxolimab. These receptors came from an adult with an advanced solid tumor such as melanoma, head and neck, liver or kidney cancer.

The chain uses TRBV9 and TRBJ2-1; 11 bases align to TRBD2. The CDR3 is made up of 16 amino acids. The germline CDR1 and CDR2 sequences are SGDLS and YYNGEE. The V gene end was trimmed by 3 bases and the J gene end by 1 base; junction bases not matched to a gene: 3. The CDR3 spells CASSALAGGSYNEQFF. The DNA for the CDR3 is TGTGCCAGCAGCGCTTTAGCGGGGGGGTCCTACAATGAGCAGTTCTTC.

The chain couples TRBV1 to TRBJ2-2; the table's D call TRBD2 went unverified against the DNA. TRBV1 represents a pseudogene. The CDR3 is 12 amino acids. The chain's CDR3 is CTSSPWRPGAVF. As DNA, the CDR3 is TGCACCAGCAGCCCATGGAGGCCGGGAGCTGTTTTT.

The CDR3 is CASSLTGISGANVLTF. DNA of the CDR3: TGTGCCAGCAGTTTAACAGGGATCTCTGGGGCCAACGTCCTGACTTTC. This sequence joins TRBV27 and TRBJ2-6; the D gene is possibly TRBD1 (6 bases). V was cut by 2 bases and J by 0 bases, with 8 bases left in between. In germline, CDR1 is MNHEY, CDR2 SMNVEV (reference sequence). This CDR3 comprises 16 residues.

This clone was seen only a few times. The rearrangement uses TRBV6-5 and TRBJ1-5; 7 nucleotides agree with TRBD1. V lost 6 bases, J lost 6 bases, and 8 bases stayed unmatched. Germline V lookup: CDR1 MNHEY, CDR2 SVGAGI. This CDR3 is built from 14 residues. The CDR3 loop is CASRLTGQGQPQHF. For the CDR3, the DNA is TGTGCCAGCAGATTGACAGGGCAGGGTCAGCCCCAGCATTTT.